This T cell receptor (beta chain) was recovered during a study of cytomegalovirus exposure and HLA in healthy donors. Study details: In terms of ancestry, the Caucasian-associated cluster contained roughly 81% of the roughly 400 genotyped donors. Whole-study findings and limits: It is likely that the observed cluster of highly shared sequence variants was a sequencing artifact. Researchers left out some V segments, among them TRBV6-2 and TRBV6-3, as indistinguishable.

Germline V gene data show CDR1 as MNHEY and CDR2 as SMNVEV (reference sequence). This CDR3 comprises 16 residues. V was clipped by 5 bases and J by 6 bases; unmatched bases: 15. Use of 60 Vbeta and 13 Jbeta primers characterized the PCR. This table comes from immunoSEQ multiplex PCR, and its TCRdb copy is limited to in-frame clones, with some not included. The repertoire holds 65,000 to 95,000 clones, approximately 80% seen once, with 3% to 3.5% in the top ten. A word on this clone: The target antigen is unknown.

Regarding donors, all were healthy bone marrow donors. This chain uses TRBV27 with TRBJ2-5, with 7 bases identical to TRBD1. Sequences were obtained from PBMCs. This clonotype was sampled from a man aged 50 to 60 in good health and CMV-seronegative. The CDR3 DNA is TGTGCCAGCAGTACATCGACGCGGACAGGAGGAAAGACCCAGTACTTC. Amino acids: CASSTSTRTGGKTQYF.